Ten or more counts support the clone carrying this T cell receptor beta chain. The antigen is undetermined. The data are from a study of T-cell reconstitution after alpha-beta-depleted transplantation in children. Construction of the TCRbeta library involved unique molecular identifiers. TCRdb recomputed calls from the PCR reads with MiXCR, one row per CDR3 protein. The sample carries around 670,000 distinct CDR3 sequences, under 15% recorded once. Per the germline V gene, CDR1 is MNHNS and CDR2 is SASEGT. The CDR3 has 10 amino acids. Trimming left V 9 bases short and J 3 bases short, with 6 bases between. General study results and limits: Newly produced T cells mostly provided counts and TCRbeta diversity after one year, as hyperexpanded clones declined. As was reported, about two months after transplant, alpha-beta T cells came from several hundred expanded graft clones.

The V gene is TRBV6-1, the J gene TRBJ2-7; D not resolved. This receptor was identified in a girl aged 2 to 10 with congenital amegakaryocytic thrombocytopenia, due to receive a stem cell transplant. The sequenced sample was PBMCs, obtained before TCRalphabeta/CD19-depleted stem cell transplant. The CDR3 here is CASAGYEQYF. Written as DNA, the CDR3 is TGTGCCAGTGCTGGCTACGAGCAGTACTTC.